This T cell receptor beta chain was documented in a study of blood T cell repertoires in COVID-19. Study at large: Sources were T cells, B-cell-depleted T cells, or PBMCs; the material itself was cDNA or gDNA.

In the original processing: Estimation of nucleated cell counts relied on the amplification of reference gene primers. TCRdb's table, derived via immunoSEQ multiplex PCR, lists solely in-frame clones and lacks some. V and J calls and clone size follow that table, whereas D and trimming were derived from the DNA. Of some 280,000 clones listed, roughly nine tenths are singletons. This clone was seen only once. Per the germline V gene, CDR1 is MDHEN and CDR2 is SYDVKM. Trimming removed 2 bases at V and 4 bases at J, with 15 bases between. This CDR3 is built from 15 residues. The sequenced material came from peripheral blood. The rearrangement joins TRBV28 to TRBJ2-7, with D possibly TRBD2 on 6 matching bases. The receptor was isolated from a woman in her 40s who had recovered from COVID-19. CDR3 DNA: TGTGCCAGCAGTTTAGGGGCGGGGAGCGGGTACGAGCAGTACTTC. It translates to CASSLGAGSGYEQYF.